This entry is about one TCR beta chain. This table comes from immunoSEQ multiplex PCR, and its TCRdb copy is limited to in-frame clones, with some not included. The repertoire holds about 50,000 clones, with approximately 81% as singletons. Trimming took off 5 bases at V and 6 bases at J, with 13 bases between the two ends. The CDR3 has 14 amino acids. Germline CDR1 and CDR2: MDHEN and SYDVKM. The sample comes from a study of radiotherapy plus CTLA-4 blockade in lung cancer. The clonotype was recovered from a human donor with non-small cell lung cancer whose response to radiotherapy plus ipilimumab could not be evaluated. The material was peripheral blood, obtained from a patient treated with radiotherapy plus ipilimumab. The rearrangement links TRBV28 to TRBJ2-2; TRBD1 is a possible D gene (6 bases). The CDR3 sequence: CASSPTGHAGELFF. The CDR3 DNA follows: TGTGCCAGCAGTCCCACGGGACACGCCGGGGAGCTGTTTTTT.